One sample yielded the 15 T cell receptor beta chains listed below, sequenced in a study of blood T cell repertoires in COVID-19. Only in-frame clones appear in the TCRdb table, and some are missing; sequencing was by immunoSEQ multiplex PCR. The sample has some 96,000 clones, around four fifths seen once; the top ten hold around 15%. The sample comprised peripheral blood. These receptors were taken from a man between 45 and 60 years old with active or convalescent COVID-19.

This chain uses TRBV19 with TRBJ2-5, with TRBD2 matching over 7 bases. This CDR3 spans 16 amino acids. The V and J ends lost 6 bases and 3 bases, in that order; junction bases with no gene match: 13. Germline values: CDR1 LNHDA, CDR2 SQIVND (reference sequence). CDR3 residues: CASRKWGGSGEETQYF. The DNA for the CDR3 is TGTGCCAGTAGGAAGTGGGGCGGGAGTGGGGAAGAGACCCAGTACTTC.

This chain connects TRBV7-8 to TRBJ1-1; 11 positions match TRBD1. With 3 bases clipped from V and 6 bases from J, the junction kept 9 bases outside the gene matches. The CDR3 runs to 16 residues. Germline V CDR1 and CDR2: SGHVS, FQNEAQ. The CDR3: CASSFSGTGGGPEAFF. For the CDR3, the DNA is TGTGCCAGCAGCTTCTCCGGGACAGGGGGTGGGCCTGAAGCTTTCTTT.

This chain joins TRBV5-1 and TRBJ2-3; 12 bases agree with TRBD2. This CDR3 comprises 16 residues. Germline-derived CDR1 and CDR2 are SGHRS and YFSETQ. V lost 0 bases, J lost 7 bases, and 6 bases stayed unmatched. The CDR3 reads CASSLEASGRAYTQYF. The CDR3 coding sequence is TGCGCCAGCAGCTTGGAAGCTAGCGGGAGGGCCTATACGCAGTATTTT.

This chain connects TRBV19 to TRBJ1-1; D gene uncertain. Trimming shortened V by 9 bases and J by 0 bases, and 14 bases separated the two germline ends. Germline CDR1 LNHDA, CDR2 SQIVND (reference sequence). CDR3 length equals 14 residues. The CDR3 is CASQRREMNTEAFF. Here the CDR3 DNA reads TGTGCCAGCCAGAGACGGGAAATGAACACTGAAGCTTTCTTT.

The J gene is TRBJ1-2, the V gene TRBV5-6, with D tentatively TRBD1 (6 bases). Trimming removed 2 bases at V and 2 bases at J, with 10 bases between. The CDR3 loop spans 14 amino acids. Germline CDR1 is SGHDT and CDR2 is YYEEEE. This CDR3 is CASSFAQGNYGYTF. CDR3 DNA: TGTGCCAGCAGCTTCGCCCAGGGGAACTATGGCTACACCTTC.

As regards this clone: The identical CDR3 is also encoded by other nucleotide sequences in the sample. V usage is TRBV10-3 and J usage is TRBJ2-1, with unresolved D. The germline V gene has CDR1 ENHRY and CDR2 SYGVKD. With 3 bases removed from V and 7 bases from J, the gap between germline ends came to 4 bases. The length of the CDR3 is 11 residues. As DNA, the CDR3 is TGTGCCATCAGTGATCTTAATGAGCAGTTCTTC. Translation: CAISDLNEQFF.

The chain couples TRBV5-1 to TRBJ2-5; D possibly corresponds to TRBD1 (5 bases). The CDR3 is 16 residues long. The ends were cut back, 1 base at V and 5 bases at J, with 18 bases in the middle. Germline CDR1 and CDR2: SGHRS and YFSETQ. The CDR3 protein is CASSLMRTPNRETQYF. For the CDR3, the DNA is TGCGCCAGCAGCTTGATGAGGACACCAAATCGGGAGACCCAGTACTTC.

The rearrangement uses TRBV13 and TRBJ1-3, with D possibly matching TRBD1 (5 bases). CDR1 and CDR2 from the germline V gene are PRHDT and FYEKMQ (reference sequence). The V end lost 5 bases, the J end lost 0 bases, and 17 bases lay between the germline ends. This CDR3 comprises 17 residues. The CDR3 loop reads CASSPSITGRSGNTIYF. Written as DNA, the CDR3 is TGTGCCAGCAGCCCATCCATTACAGGCCGCTCTGGAAACACCATATATTTT.

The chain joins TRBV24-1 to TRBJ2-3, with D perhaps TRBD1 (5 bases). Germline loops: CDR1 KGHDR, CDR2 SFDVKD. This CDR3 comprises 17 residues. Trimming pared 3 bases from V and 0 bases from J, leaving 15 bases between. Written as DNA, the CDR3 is TGTGCCACCAGTGATCCCACCAGGGAACTCAGCACAGATACGCAGTATTTT. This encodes CATSDPTRELSTDTQYF.

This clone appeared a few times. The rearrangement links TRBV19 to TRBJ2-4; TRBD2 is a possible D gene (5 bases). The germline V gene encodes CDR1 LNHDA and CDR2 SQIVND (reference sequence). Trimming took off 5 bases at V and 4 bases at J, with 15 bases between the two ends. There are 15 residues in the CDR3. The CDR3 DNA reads TGTGCCAGTAGTCCCCAACGAGCGGATAAAAACATTCAGTACTTC. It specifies CASSPQRADKNIQYF.

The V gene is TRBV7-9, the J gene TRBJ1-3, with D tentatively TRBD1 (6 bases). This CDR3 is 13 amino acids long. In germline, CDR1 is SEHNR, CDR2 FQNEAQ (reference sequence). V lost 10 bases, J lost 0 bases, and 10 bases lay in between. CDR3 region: CATGASSGNTIYF. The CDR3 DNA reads TGTGCCACAGGGGCCAGCTCTGGAAACACCATATATTTT.

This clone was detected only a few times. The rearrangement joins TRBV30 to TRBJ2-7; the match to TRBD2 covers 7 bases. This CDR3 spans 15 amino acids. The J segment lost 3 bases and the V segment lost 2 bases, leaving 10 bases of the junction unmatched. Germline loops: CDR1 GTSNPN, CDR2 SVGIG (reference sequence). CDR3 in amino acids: CAWSPLDAGDYEQYF. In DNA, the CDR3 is TGTGCCTGGAGTCCCCTGGACGCGGGGGACTACGAGCAGTACTTC.

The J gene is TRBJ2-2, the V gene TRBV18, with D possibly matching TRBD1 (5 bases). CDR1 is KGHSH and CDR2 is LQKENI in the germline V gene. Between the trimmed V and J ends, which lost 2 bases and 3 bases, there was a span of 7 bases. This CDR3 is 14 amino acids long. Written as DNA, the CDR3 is TGTGCCAGCTCACCAGGCAGGGACACCGGGGAGCTGTTTTTT. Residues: CASSPGRDTGELFF.

This CDR3 is CASTWGQGSGYTF. As DNA, the CDR3 is TGTGCCAGCACTTGGGGACAGGGGTCTGGCTACACCTTC. The chain links TRBV2 to TRBJ1-2, with 10 bases matching TRBD1. Germline V gene data show CDR1 as SNHLY and CDR2 as FYNNEI. V gave up 7 bases and J gave up 7 bases; unmatched junction bases: 6. The CDR3 contains 13 residues.

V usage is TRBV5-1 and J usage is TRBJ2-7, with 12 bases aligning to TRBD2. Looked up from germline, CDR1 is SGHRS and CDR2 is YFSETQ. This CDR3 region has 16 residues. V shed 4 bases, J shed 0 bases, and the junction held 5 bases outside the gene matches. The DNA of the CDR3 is TGCGCCAGCAGCGGGACTAGCGGGCCCACCTCCTACGAGCAGTACTTC. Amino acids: CASSGTSGPTSYEQYF.